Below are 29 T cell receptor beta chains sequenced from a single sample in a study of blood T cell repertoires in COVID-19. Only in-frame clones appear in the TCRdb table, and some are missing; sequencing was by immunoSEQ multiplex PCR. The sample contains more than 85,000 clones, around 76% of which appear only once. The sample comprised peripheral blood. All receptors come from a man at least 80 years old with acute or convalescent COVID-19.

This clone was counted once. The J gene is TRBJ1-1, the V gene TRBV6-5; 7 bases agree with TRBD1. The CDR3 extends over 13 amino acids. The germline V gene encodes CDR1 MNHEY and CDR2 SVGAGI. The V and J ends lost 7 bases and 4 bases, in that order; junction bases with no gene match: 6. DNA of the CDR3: TGTGCCAGCATTGGGACAGTCGGCACTGAAGCTTTCTTT. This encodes CASIGTVGTEAFF.

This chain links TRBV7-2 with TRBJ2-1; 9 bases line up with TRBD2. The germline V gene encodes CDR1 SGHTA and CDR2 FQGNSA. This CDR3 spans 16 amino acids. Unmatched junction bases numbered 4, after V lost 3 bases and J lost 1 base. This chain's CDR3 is CASSFNSGGSYNEQFF. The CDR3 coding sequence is TGTGCCAGCAGCTTTAATAGCGGGGGATCCTACAATGAGCAGTTCTTC. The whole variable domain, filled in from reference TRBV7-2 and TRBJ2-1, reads GAGVSQSPSNKVTEKGKDVELRCDPISGHTALYWYRQSLGQGLEFLIYFQGNSAPDKSGLPSDRFSAERTGGSVSTLTIQRTQQEDSAVYLCASSFNSGGSYNEQFFGPGTRLTVL.

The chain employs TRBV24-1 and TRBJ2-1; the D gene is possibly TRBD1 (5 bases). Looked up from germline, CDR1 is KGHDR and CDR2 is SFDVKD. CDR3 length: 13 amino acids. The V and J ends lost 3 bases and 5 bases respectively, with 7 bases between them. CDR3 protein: CATSDPGHNEQFF. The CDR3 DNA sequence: TGTGCCACCAGTGATCCAGGGCACAATGAGCAGTTCTTC.

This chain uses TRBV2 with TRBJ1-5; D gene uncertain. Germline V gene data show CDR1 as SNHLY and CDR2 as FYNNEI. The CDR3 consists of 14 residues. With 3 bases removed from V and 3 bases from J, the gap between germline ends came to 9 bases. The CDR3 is CASSDRTVNQPQHF. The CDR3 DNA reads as TGTGCCAGCAGTGATAGAACCGTCAATCAGCCCCAGCATTTT.

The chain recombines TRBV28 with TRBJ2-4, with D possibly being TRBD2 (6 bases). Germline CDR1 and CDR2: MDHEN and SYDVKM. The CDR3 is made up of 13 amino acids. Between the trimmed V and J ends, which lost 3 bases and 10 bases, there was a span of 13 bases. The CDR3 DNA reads TGTGCCAGCAGTTTCCCCGCGGGGTTAATTCAGTACTTC. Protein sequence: CASSFPAGLIQYF.

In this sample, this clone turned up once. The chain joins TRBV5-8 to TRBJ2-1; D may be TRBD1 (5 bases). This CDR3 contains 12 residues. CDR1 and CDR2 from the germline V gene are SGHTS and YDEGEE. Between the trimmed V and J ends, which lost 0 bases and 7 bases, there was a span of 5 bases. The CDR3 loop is CASSLAGNEQFF. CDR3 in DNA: TGTGCCAGCAGCTTGGCAGGGAATGAGCAGTTCTTC.

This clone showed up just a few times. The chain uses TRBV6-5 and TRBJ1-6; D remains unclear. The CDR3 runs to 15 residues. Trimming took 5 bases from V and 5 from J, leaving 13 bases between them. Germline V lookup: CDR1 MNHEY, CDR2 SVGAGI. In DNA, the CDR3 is TGTGCCAGCAGTCCAGTTTTCGGAGATAATTCACCCCTCCACTTT. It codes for CASSPVFGDNSPLHF.

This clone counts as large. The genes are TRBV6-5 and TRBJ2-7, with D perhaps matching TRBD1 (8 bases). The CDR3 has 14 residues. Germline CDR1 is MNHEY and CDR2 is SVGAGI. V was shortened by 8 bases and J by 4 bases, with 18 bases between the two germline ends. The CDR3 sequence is CASGQGGGGYEQYF. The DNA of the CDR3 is TGTGCCAGCGGACAGGGCGGGGGAGGATACGAGCAGTACTTC.

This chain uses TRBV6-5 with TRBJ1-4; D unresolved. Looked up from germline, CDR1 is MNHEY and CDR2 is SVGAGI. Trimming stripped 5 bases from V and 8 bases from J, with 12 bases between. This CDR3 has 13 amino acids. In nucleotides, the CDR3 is TGTGCCAGCAGTCGCAGGAGGCGAGAAAAACTGTTTTTT. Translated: CASSRRRREKLFF.

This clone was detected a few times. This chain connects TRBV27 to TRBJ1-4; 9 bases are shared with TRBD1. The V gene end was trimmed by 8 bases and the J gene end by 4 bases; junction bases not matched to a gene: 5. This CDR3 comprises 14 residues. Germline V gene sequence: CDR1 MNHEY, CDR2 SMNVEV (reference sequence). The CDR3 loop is CASRRGQGNEKLFF. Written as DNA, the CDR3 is TGTGCCAGCCGCAGGGGACAGGGTAATGAAAAACTGTTTTTT.

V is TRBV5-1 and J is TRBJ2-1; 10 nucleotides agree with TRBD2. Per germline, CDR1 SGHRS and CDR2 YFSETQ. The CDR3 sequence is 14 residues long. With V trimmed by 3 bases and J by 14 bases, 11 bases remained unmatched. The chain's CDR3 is CASSSDLLAGWKFF. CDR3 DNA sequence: TGCGCCAGCAGCTCCGATCTACTAGCGGGGTGGAAGTTCTTC.

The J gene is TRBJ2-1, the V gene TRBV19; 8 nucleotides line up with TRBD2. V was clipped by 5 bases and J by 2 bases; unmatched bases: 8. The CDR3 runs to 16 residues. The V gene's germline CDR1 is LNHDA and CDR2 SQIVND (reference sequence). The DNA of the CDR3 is TGTGCCAGTAGTCCTTTAGCGGGGTGGGCCTACAATGAGCAGTTCTTC. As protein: CASSPLAGWAYNEQFF. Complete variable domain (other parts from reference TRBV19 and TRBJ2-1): DGGITQSPKYLFRKEGQNVTLSCEQNLNHDAMYWYRQDPGQGLRLIYYSQIVNDFQKGDIAEGYSVSREKKESFPLTVTSAQKNPTAFYLCASSPLAGWAYNEQFFGPGTRLTVL.

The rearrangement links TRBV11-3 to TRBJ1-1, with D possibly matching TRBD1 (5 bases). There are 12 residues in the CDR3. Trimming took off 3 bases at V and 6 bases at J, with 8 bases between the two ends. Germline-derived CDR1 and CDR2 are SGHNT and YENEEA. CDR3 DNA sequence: TGTGCCAGCAGCTTTAGGGGCGCTGAAGCTTTCTTT. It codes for CASSFRGAEAFF.

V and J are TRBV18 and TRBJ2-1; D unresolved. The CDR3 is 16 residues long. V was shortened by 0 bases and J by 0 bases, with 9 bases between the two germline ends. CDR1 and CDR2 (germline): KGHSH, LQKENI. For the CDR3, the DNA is TGTGCCAGCTCACCACCGGCGGTGAGCTCCTACAATGAGCAGTTCTTC. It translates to CASSPPAVSSYNEQFF.

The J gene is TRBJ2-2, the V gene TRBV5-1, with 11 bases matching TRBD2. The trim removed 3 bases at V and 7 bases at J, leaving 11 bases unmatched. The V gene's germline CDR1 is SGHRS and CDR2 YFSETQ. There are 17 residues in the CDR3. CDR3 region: CASSSNLAGGPDGELFF. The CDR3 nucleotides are TGCGCCAGCAGCTCCAACTTAGCGGGGGGGCCCGACGGGGAGCTGTTTTTT.

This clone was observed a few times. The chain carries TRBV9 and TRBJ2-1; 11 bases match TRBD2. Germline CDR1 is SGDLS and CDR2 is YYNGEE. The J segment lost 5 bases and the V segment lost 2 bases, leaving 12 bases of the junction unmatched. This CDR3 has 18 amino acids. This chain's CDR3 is CASSVGVAGGPRDNEQFF. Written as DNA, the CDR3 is TGTGCCAGCAGCGTCGGGGTAGCGGGAGGGCCGCGAGACAATGAGCAGTTCTTC. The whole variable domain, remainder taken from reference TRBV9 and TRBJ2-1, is DSGVTQTPKHLITATGQRVTLRCSPRSGDLSVYWYQQSLDQGLQFLIQYYNGEERAKGNILERFSAQQFPDLHSELNLSSLELGDSALYFCASSVGVAGGPRDNEQFFGPGTRLTVL.

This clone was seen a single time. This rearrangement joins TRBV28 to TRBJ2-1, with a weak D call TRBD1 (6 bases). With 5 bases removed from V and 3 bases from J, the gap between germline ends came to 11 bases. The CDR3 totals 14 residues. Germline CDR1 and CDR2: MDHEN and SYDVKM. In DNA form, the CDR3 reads TGTGCCAGCAGTCTAGGGGGATTCTACAATGAGCAGTTCTTC. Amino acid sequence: CASSLGGFYNEQFF.

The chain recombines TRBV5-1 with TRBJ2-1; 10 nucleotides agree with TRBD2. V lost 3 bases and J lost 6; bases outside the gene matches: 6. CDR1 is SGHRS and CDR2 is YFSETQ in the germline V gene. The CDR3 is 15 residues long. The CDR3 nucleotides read TGCGCCAGCAGCTCTACTAGCGGGATTGGCAATGAGCAGTTCTTC. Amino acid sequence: CASSSTSGIGNEQFF.

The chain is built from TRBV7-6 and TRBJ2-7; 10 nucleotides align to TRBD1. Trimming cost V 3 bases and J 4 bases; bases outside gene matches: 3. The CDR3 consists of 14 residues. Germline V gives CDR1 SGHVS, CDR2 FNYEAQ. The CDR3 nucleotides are TGTGCCAGCAGCTTTGGGACAGGGGTATACGAGCAGTACTTC. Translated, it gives CASSFGTGVYEQYF.

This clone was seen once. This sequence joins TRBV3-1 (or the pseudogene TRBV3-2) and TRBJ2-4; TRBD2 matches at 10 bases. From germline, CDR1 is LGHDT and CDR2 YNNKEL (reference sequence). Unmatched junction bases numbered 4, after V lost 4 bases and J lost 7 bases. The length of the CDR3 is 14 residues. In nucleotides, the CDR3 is TGTGCCAGCAGCCGGGGACTAGCGAGGAACATTCAGTACTTC. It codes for CASSRGLARNIQYF.

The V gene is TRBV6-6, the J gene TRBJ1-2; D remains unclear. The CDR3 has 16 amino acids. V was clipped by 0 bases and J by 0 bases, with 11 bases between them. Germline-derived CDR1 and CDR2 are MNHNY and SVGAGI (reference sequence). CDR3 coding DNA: TGTGCCAGCAGTTACTCAGCGGGGTCGGCTAACTATGGCTACACCTTC. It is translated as CASSYSAGSANYGYTF.

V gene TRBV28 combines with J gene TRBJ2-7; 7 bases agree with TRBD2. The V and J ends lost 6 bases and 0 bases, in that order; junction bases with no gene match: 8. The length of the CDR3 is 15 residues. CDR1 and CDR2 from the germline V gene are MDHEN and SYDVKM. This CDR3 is CASSPLGRSSYEQYF. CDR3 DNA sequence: TGTGCCAGCAGCCCCCTCGGGAGGAGCTCCTACGAGCAGTACTTC.

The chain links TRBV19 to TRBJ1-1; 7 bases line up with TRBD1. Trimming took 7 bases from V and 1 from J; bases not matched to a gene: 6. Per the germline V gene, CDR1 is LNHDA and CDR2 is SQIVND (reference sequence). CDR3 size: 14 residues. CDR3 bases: TGTGCCAGTACCCAGGACAGGAGGAACACTGAAGCTTTCTTT. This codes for CASTQDRRNTEAFF. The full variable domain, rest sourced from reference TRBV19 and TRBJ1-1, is DGGITQSPKYLFRKEGQNVTLSCEQNLNHDAMYWYRQDPGQGLRLIYYSQIVNDFQKGDIAEGYSVSREKKESFPLTVTSAQKNPTAFYLCASTQDRRNTEAFFGQGTRLTVV.

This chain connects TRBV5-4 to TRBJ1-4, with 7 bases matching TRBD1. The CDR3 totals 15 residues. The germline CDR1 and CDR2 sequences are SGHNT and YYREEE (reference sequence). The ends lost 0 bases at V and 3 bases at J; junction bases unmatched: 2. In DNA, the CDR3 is TGTGCCAGCAGCTTGGGTGGGACAGCTAATGAAAAACTGTTTTTT. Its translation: CASSLGGTANEKLFF.

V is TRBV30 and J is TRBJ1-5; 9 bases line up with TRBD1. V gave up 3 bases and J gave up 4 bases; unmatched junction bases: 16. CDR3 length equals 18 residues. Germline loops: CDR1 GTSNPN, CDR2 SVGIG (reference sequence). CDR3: CAWRSSDRGRRSNQPQHF. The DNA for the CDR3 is TGTGCCTGGAGAAGCTCGGACAGGGGTCGAAGGAGTAATCAGCCCCAGCATTTT.

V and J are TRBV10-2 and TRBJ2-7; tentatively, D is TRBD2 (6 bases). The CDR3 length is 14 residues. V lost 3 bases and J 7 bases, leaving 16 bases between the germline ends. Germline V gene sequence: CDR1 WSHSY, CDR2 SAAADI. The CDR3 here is CASSDDWSRGEQYF. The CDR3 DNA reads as TGCGCCAGCAGTGATGACTGGTCACGGGGGGAGCAGTACTTC.

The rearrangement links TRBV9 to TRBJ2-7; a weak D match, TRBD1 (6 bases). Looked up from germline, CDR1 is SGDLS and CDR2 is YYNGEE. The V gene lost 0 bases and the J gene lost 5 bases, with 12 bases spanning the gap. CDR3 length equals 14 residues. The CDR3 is CASSVAPDRDEQYF. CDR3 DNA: TGTGCCAGCAGCGTAGCCCCGGACAGAGACGAGCAGTACTTC.

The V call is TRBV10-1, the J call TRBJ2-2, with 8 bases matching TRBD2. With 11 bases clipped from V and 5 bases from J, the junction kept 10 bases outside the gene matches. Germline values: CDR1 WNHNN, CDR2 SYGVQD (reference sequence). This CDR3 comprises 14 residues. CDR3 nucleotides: TGCGCCTCCGCGTCTGGCGGGGGGACCGGGGAGCTGTTTTTT. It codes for CASASGGGTGELFF.

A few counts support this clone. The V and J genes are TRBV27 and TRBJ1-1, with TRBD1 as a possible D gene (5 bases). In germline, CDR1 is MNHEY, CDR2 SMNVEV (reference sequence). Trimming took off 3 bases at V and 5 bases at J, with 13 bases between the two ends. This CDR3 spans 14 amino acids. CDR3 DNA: TGTGCCAGCAGTTTCATCGGTGGGGGGACTGAAGCTTTCTTT. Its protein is CASSFIGGGTEAFF.